This T cell receptor beta chain was captured by sequencing in a study of cytomegalovirus exposure and HLA in healthy donors. V lost 5 bases to trimming and J lost 3 bases, with 6 bases between them. CDR3 length: 11 amino acids. CDR1 is GTSNPN and CDR2 is SVGIG in the germline V gene (reference sequence). It was with 60 Vbeta and 13 Jbeta primers that the PCR ran. This table comes from immunoSEQ multiplex PCR, and its TCRdb copy is limited to in-frame clones, with some not included. The sample has 100,000 to 150,000 clones, around 80% seen once. Concerning this clone itself: Antigen: not known.

Study results and caveats: Analyzed later, association rates of TCRs varied across HLA loci, with DRB1 most and HLA-C fewest.

The sample was PBMCs. This rearrangement joins TRBV30 to TRBJ2-3, with no clear D. The receptor comes from a female donor in good health and CMV-seropositive. CDR3 sequence reads: CAWALTDTQYF. In DNA form, the CDR3 reads TGTGCCTGGGCGTTGACAGATACGCAGTATTTT. The complete variable domain, with remaining parts taken from reference TRBV30 and TRBJ2-3, reads SQTIHQWPATLVQPVGSPLSLECTVEGTSNPNLYWYRQAAGRGLQLLFYSVGIGQISSEVPQNLSASRPQDRQFILSSKKLLLSDSGFYLCAWALTDTQYFGPGTRLTVL.